The 2 T cell receptor beta chains reported below all come from one sample, sequenced in a study of STAT5B mutations in CD4+ large granular lymphocyte leukemia. The table came from immunoSEQ multiplex PCR; TCRdb's copy has only in-frame clones and leaves some out. The profile shows around 30,000 clones, approximately 74% of them singletons. Sequencing used CD4+ T cells from blood buffy coats. Receptors originate from a human donor in good health.

This clone has more than one count but fewer than ten. This rearrangement joins TRBV5-1 to TRBJ2-7, with 7 bases that match TRBD1. This CDR3 region has 14 residues. The junction had 6 bases not matched to a gene; V was cut back by 0 bases and J by 6 bases. Looked up from germline, CDR1 is SGHRS and CDR2 is YFSETQ. CDR3 DNA sequence: TGCGCCAGCAGCTTGGAACAGGGGATCGGCGAGCAGTACTTC. Its protein is CASSLEQGIGEQYF. Looking up the rest from reference TRBV5-1 and TRBJ2-7 gives the full variable domain: KAGVTQTPRYLIKTRGQQVTLSCSPISGHRSVSWYQQTPGQGLQFLFEYFSETQRNKGNFPGRFSGRQFSNSRSEMNVSTLELGDSALYLCASSLEQGIGEQYFGPGTRLTVT.

The V and J genes are TRBV11-2 and TRBJ2-1; no definite D call. Trimming left V 3 bases short and J 5 bases short, with 8 bases between. The CDR3 length is 13 residues. CDR1 and CDR2 from the germline V gene are SGHAT and FQNNGV. DNA of the CDR3: TGTGCCAGCAGCTTTTCGCCTAACAATGAGCAGTTCTTC. It encodes CASSFSPNNEQFF.